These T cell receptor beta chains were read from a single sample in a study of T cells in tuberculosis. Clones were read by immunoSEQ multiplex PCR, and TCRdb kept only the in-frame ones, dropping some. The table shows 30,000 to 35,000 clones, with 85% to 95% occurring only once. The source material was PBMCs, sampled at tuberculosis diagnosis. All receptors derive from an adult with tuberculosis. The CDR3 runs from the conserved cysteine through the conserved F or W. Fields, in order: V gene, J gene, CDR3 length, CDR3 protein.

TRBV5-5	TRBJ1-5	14	CASSLDRGDQPQHF
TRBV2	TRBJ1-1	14	CASRPQGWNTEAFF
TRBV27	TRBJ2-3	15	CASSSGLAGTDTQYF
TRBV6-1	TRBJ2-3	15	CASSELRGRTDTQYF
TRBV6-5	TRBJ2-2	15	CASSYSPRQDGELFF
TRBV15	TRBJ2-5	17	CATSRKRTGGEGETQYF
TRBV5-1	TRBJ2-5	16	CASSGRTSGGALTQYF
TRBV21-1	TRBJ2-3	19	CASSKGGGVAEGIRDTQYF
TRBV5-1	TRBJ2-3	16	CASSTSLGRAVDTQYF
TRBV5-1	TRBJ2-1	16	CASSLDGQGVRNEQFF
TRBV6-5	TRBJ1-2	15	CASSIPGQGTYGYTF
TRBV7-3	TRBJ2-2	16	CASSSRTGFNTGELFF
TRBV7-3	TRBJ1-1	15	CASRRNQGSGSEAFF
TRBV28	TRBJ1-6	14	CATKQGAGNSPLHF
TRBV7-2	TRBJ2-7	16	CASSLVPGGSSYEQYF
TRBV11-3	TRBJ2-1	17	CASSLAASSSSYNEQFF
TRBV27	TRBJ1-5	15	CASSLEGARLGAQHF
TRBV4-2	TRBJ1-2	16	CASSQDSTAQDYGYTF
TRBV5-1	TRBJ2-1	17	CASSLNLAGGHYNEQFF
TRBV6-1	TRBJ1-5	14	CASSPQGGNQPQHF
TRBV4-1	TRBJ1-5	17	CASSQEGTAISNQPQHF
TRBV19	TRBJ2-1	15	CASSISGTGVNEQFF
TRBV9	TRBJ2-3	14	CASSPAGSTDTQYF
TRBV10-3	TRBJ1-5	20	CAISESSWLLGGLGNQPQHF
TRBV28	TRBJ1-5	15	CASSSTTGRSRPQHF
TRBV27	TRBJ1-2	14	CASSLSGGSYGYTF
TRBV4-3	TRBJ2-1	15	CASSLTRSSYNEQFF
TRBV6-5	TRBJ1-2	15	CASTSGRGAPDGYTF
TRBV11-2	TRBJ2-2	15	CASKKGRENTGELFF
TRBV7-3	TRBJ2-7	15	CASSLTGTLTNEQYF
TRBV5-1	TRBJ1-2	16	CASSLVGTGLGYGYTF
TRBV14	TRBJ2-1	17	CASSQFRGSPTGNEQFF
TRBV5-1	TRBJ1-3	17	CASSLGQGPDSGNTIYF
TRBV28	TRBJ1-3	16	CASSLYPGNSGNTIYF
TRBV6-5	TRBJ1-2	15	CASSYSDRGPAGYTF
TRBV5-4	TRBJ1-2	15	CASSLYLGGDNGYTF
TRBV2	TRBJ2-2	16	CASSEPGTGARGELFF
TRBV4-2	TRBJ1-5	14	CASSQGTENQPQHF
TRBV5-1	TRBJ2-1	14	CASSGGFEGNEQFF
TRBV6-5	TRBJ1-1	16	CASSYSIVPVNTEAFF
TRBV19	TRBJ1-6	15	CASQVASSYNSPLHF
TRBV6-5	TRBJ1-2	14	CASSLDSADYGYTF
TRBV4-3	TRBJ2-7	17	CASSQDLGLAGAYEQYF
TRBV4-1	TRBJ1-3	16	CASSQDSPGLGNTIYF
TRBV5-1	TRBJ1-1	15	CASSFSGQGETEAFF
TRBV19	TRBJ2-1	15	CASSSLDRESNEQFF
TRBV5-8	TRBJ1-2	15	CASSPWTGDNYGYTF
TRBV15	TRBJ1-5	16	CATSPTDRGNNQPQHF
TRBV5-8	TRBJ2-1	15	CASSLEGQGRNEQFF
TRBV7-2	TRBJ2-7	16	CASSLLLAGSSYEQYF
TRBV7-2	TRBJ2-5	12	CASSSVLETQYF
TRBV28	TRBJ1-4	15	CASNTPGTGGGKLFF
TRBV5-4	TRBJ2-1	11	CATNGGYEQFF
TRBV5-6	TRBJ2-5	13	CASSAGQGKTQYF
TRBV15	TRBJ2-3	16	CATSRDPGAGTDTQYF
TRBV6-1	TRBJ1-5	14	CASSSQSNNQPQHF
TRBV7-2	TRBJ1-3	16	CASSFIPGRSGNTIYF
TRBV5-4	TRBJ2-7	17	CASSLAQAAGGPYEQYF